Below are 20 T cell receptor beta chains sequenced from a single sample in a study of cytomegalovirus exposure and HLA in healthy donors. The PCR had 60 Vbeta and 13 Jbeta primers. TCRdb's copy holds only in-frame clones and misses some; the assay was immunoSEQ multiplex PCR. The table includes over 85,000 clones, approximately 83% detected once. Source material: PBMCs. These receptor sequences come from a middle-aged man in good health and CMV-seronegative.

The chain's CDR3 is CASSPEGSNTGELFF. In DNA, the CDR3 is TGCGCCAGCAGCCCCGAGGGTTCGAACACCGGGGAGCTGTTTTTT. This rearrangement joins TRBV4-1 to TRBJ2-2; D might be TRBD2 (5 bases). This CDR3 contains 15 residues. Per the germline V gene, CDR1 is MGHRA and CDR2 is YSYEKL. The V gene lost 4 bases and the J gene lost 0 bases, with 9 bases spanning the gap.

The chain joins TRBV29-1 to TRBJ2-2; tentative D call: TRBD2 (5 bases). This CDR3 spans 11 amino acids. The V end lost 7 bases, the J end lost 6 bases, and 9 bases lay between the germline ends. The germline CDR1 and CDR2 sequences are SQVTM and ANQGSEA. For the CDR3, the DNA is TGCAGCGGCAGCGGTCCCGGGGAGCTGTTTTTT. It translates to CSGSGPGELFF.

CDR3: CASGVGGRQPQHF. Written as DNA, the CDR3 is TGTGCCAGCGGGGTGGGGGGGAGGCAGCCCCAGCATTTT. V gene TRBV6-5 combines with J gene TRBJ1-5, with a weak D call TRBD1 (5 bases). Trimming removed 8 bases at V and 7 bases at J, with 15 bases between. The CDR3 consists of 13 residues. Germline V lookup: CDR1 MNHEY, CDR2 SVGAGI.

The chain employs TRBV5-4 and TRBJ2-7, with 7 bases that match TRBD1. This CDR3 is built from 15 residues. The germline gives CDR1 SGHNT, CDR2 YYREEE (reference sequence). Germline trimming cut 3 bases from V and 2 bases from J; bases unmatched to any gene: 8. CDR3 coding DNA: TGTGCCAGCAGCTCTAGGACAGGTTTGACCTACGAGCAGTACTTC. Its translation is CASSSRTGLTYEQYF.

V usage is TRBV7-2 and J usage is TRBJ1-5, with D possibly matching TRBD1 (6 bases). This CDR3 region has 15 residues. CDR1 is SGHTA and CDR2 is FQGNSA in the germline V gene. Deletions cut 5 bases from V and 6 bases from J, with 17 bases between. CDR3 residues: CASSILGGTVQPQHF. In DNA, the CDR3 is TGTGCCAGCAGCATCCTTGGGGGCACGGTTCAGCCCCAGCATTTT.

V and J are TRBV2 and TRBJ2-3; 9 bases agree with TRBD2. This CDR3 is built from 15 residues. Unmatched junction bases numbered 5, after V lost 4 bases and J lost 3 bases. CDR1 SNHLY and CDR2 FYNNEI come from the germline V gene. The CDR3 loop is CASSAESGGTDTQYF. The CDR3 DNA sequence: TGTGCCAGCAGTGCCGAAAGCGGGGGGACAGATACGCAGTATTTT.

The CDR3 is CASSLGASGVSYEQYF. The CDR3 coding sequence is TGCGCCAGCAGCTTGGGTGCTAGCGGGGTTTCCTACGAGCAGTACTTC. The V gene is TRBV5-1, the J gene TRBJ2-7; 9 nucleotides line up with TRBD2. The V and J ends lost 0 bases and 1 base, in that order; junction bases with no gene match: 5. The CDR3 is 16 residues long. Germline assignment: CDR1 SGHRS and CDR2 YFSETQ.

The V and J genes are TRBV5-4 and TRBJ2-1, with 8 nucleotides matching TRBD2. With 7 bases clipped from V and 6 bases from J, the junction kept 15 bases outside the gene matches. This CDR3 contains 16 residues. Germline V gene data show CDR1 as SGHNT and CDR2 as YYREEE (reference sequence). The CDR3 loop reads CASSLGTGGGCNEQFF. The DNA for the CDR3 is TGTGCCAGCTCTCTAGGTACGGGGGGGGGATGCAATGAGCAGTTCTTC.

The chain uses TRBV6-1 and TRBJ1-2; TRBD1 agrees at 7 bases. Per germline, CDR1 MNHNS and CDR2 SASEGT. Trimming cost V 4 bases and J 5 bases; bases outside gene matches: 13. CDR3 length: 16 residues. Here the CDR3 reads CASSAAGTVNIYGYTF. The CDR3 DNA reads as TGTGCCAGCAGTGCCGCCGGGACAGTGAACATATATGGCTACACCTTC.

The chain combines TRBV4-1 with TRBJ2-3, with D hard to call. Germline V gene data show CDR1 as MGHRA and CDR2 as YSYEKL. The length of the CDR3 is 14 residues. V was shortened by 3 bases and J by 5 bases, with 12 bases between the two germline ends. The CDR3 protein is CASSQRDFGDTQYF. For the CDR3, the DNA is TGCGCCAGCAGCCAGCGCGATTTCGGAGATACGCAGTATTTT.

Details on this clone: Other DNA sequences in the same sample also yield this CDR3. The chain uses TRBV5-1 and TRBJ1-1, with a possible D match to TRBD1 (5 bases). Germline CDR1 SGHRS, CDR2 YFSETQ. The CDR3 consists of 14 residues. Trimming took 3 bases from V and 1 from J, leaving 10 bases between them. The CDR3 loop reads CASSSQGGNTEAFF. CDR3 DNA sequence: TGCGCCAGCAGCTCGCAGGGAGGGAACACTGAAGCTTTCTTT.

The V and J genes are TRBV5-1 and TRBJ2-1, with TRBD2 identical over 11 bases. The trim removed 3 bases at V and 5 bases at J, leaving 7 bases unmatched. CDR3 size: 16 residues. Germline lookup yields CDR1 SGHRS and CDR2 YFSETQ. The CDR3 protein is CASSSGLAVLDNEQFF. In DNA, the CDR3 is TGCGCCAGCAGCTCGGGACTAGCGGTCCTCGACAATGAGCAGTTCTTC.

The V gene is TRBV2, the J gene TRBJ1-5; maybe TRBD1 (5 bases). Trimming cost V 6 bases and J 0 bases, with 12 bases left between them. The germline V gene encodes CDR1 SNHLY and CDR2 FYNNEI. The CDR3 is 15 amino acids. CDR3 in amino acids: CASRLDGHSNQPQHF. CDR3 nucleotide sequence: TGTGCCAGCAGGCTGGACGGACATAGCAATCAGCCCCAGCATTTT.

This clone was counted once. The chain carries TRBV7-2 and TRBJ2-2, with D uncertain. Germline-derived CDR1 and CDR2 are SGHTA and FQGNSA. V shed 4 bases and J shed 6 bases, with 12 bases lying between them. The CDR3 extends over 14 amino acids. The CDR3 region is CASSSRYGSGELFF. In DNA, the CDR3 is TGTGCCAGCAGCTCCCGTTACGGGTCCGGGGAGCTGTTTTTT.

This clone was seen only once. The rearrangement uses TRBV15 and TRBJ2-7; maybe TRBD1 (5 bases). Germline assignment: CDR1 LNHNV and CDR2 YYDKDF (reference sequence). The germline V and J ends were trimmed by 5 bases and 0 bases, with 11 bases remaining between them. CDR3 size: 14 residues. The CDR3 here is CATSPRQTSYEQYF. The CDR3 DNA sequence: TGTGCCACCAGCCCCCGACAGACCTCCTACGAGCAGTACTTC.

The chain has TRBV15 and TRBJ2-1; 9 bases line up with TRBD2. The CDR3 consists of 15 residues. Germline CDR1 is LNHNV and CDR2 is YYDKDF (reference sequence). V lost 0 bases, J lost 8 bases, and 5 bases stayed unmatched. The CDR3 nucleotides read TGTGCCACCAGCAGAGATGCGGGGGGGCCCCATGAGCAGTTCTTC. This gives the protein CATSRDAGGPHEQFF. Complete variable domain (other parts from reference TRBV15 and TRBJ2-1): DAMVIQNPRYQVTQFGKPVTLSCSQTLNHNVMYWYQQKSSQAPKLLFHYYDKDFNNEADTPDNFQSRRPNTSFCFLDIRSPGLGDTAMYLCATSRDAGGPHEQFFGPGTRLTVL.

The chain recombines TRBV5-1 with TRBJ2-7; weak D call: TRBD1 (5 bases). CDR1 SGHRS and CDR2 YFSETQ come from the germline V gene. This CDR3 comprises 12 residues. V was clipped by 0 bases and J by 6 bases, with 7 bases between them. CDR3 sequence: CASSLAGREQYF. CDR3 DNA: TGCGCCAGCAGCTTGGCAGGGCGCGAGCAGTACTTC.

CDR3 protein: CASSVGVTSTGELFF. In DNA, the CDR3 is TGTGCCAGCAGCGTAGGGGTGACTAGCACCGGGGAGCTGTTTTTT. This chain joins TRBV9 and TRBJ2-2; TRBD2 might be the D (6 bases). The CDR3 length is 15 residues. The V and J ends lost 0 bases and 4 bases respectively, with 10 bases between them. Per the germline V gene, CDR1 is SGDLS and CDR2 is YYNGEE.

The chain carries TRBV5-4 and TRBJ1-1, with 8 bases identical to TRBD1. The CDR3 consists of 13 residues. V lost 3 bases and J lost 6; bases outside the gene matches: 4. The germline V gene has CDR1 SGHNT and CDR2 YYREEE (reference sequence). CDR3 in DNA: TGTGCCAGCAGCTCTACAGGGGGGTCTGAAGCTTTCTTT. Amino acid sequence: CASSSTGGSEAFF.

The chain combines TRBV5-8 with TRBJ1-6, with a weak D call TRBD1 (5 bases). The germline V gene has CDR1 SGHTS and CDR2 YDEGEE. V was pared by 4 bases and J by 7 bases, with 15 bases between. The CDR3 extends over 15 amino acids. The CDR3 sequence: CASSAWGRVNSPLHF. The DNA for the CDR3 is TGTGCCAGCAGCGCCTGGGGCAGGGTAAATTCACCCCTCCACTTT.